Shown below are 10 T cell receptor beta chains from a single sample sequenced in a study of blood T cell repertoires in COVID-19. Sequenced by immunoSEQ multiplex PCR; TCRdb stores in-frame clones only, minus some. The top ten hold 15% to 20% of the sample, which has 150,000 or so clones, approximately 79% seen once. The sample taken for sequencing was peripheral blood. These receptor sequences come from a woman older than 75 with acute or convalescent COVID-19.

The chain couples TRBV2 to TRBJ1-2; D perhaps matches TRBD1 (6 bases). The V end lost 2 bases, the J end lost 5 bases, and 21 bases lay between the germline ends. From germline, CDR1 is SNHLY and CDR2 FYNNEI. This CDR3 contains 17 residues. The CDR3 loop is CASSEPGQRGGWYGYTF. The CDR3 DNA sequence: TGTGCCAGCAGTGAACCCGGCCAGAGGGGGGGTTGGTATGGCTACACCTTC.

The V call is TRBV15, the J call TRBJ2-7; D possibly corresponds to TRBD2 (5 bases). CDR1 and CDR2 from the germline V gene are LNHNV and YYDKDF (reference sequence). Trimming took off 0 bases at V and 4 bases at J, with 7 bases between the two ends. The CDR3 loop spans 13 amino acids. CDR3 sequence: CATSRDAGYEQYF. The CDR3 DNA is TGTGCCACCAGCAGAGATGCGGGTTACGAGCAGTACTTC.

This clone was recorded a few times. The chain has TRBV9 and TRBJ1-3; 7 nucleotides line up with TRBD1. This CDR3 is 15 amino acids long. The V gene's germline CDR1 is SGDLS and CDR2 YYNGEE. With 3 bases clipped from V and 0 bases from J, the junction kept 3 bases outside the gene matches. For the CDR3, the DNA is TGTGCCAGCAGCGGACAGGGAACCTCTGGAAACACCATATATTTT. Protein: CASSGQGTSGNTIYF.

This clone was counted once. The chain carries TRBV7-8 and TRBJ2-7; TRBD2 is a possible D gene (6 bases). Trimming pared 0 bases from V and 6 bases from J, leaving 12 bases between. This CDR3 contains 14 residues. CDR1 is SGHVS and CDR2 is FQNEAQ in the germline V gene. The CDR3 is CASSLASEGLEQYF. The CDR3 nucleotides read TGTGCCAGCAGCTTAGCCTCGGAGGGACTCGAGCAGTACTTC.

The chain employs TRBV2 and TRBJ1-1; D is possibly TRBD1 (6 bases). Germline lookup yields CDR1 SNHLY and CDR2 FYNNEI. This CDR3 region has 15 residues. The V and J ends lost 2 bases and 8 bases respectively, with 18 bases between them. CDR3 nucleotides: TGTGCCAGCAGTGAATCGGTGGGGGCTTGGAAAGAAGCTTTCTTT. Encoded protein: CASSESVGAWKEAFF.

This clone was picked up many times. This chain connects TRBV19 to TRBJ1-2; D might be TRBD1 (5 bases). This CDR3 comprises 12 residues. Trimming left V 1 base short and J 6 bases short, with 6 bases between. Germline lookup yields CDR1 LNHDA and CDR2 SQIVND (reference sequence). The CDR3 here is CASSIGRDGYTF. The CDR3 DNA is TGTGCCAGTAGTATAGGCAGGGATGGCTACACCTTC.

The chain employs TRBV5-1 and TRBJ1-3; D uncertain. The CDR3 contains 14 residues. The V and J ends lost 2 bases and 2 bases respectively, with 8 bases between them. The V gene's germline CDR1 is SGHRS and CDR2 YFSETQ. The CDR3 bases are TGCGCCAGCAGCTTTGGAGGAGCTGGAAACACCATATATTTT. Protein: CASSFGGAGNTIYF.

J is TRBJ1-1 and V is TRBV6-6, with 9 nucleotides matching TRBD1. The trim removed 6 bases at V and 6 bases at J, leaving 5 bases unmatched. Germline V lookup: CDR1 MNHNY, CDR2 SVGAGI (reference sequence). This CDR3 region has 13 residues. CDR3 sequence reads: CASRKGTGPEAFF. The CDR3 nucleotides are TGTGCCAGCAGAAAAGGGACAGGGCCTGAAGCTTTCTTT.

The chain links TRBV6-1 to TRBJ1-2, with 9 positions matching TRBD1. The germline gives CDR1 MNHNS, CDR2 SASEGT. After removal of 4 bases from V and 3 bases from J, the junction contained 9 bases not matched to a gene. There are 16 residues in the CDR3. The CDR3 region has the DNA TGTGCCAGCAGTGGGGGGGGGACAGGGTGGTACTATGGCTACACCTTC. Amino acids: CASSGGGTGWYYGYTF.

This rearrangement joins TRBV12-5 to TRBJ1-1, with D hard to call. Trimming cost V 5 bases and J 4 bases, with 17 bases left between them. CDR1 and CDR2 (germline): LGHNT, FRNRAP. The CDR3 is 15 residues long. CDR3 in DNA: TGTGCTAGTGGTCCCCCCCACCGGCGGTCCACTGAAGCTTTCTTT. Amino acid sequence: CASGPPHRRSTEAFF.